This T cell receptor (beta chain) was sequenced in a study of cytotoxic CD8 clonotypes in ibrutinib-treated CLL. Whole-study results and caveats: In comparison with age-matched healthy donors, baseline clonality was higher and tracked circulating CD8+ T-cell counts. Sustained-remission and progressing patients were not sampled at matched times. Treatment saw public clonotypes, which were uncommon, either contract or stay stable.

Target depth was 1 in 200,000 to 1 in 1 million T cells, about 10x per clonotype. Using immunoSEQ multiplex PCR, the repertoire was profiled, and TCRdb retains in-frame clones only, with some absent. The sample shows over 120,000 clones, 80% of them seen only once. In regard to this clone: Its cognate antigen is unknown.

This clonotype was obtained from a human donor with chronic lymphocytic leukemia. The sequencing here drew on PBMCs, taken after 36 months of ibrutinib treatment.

The CDR3 nucleotides are TGTGCCAGCAGTTACTCGACAGGGACAGACATTCAGTACTTC. Its protein is CASSYSTGTDIQYF. The J gene is TRBJ2-4, the V gene TRBV6-5, with 7 bases that match TRBD1. The V and J ends lost 0 bases and 8 bases, in that order; junction bases with no gene match: 4. This CDR3 is built from 14 residues. Germline loops: CDR1 MNHEY, CDR2 SVGAGI.